These T cell receptor beta chains were read from a single sample in a study of blood T cell repertoires in COVID-19. This table comes from immunoSEQ multiplex PCR, and its TCRdb copy is limited to in-frame clones, with some not included. The sample consists of 60,000 to 85,000 clones, roughly three quarters of them appearing once. Sequencing was done on a sample of peripheral blood. The receptors stem from a man in his 70s with acute or convalescent COVID-19. The CDR3 runs from the conserved cysteine through the conserved F or W. Clone sizes are given selectively: once, few, many, or a class where the clone is expanded.

v_gene	abundance	j_gene	CDR3aa
TRBV3-1/TRBV3-2	-	TRBJ1-6	CASSFTGGSNSPLHF
TRBV4-1	-	TRBJ2-2	CASSQDRPWPGQGLTGELFF
TRBV10-3	-	TRBJ2-1	CAISERLYNEQFF
TRBV10-1	-	TRBJ2-3	CASSESLQGTQYF
TRBV15	-	TRBJ1-1	CATSRFLEPYTEAFF
TRBV6-5	-	TRBJ2-3	CASSYLDRGTQYF
TRBV5-6	-	TRBJ2-5	CASSLGPGGRQETQYF
TRBV27	-	TRBJ2-1	CASTTGGITYNEQFF
TRBV7-2	-	TRBJ2-7	CASSPLAGGPLGSAEQYF
TRBV4-2	-	TRBJ2-1	CASTQELAGDNEQFF
TRBV5-1	-	TRBJ1-3	CASSLAGIGNTIYF
TRBV5-6	-	TRBJ1-4	CASSSGQVREKLFF
TRBV2	-	TRBJ1-1	CASSPILLTANTEAFF
TRBV5-4	-	TRBJ1-1	CASSLPGQPNTEAFF
TRBV6-5	-	TRBJ2-7	CASSRTGSSYEQYF
TRBV19	-	TRBJ1-2	CASATTAGTDYGYTF
TRBV7-8	-	TRBJ2-3	CASSLATSGSTDTQYF
TRBV2	-	TRBJ1-4	CASRNSRSTNEKLFF
TRBV13	-	TRBJ1-5	CASSSHPSQGASPNQPQHF
TRBV25-1	-	TRBJ1-1	CASSGFSARTGRVSEAFF
TRBV28	-	TRBJ1-5	CASSPPLATNNQPQHF
TRBV6-5	-	TRBJ2-5	CASSILAGVGETQYF
TRBV5-6	-	TRBJ1-2	CASSLVSELYGYTF
TRBV19	-	TRBJ2-2	CASSTVTSPPRGELFF
TRBV4-2	-	TRBJ2-1	CASSRSDGVNEQFF
TRBV4-1	-	TRBJ2-1	CASSQVLAGYNEQFF
TRBV5-1	-	TRBJ2-2	CASSLEGPTNTGELFF
TRBV19	-	TRBJ2-7	CASSWTGGVQTYEQYF
TRBV18	-	TRBJ2-1	CASSPVDRYNEQFF
TRBV5-1	-	TRBJ2-7	CASSLGTSGYEQYF
TRBV9	-	TRBJ1-4	CASSVGPGSTLFF
TRBV12-3/TRBV12-4	-	TRBJ2-1	CASSSFNEQFF
TRBV19	few	TRBJ1-1	CASAEGAANTEAFF
TRBV4-1	-	TRBJ2-3	CASSQGEGTDTQYF
TRBV18	-	TRBJ1-1	CASSPRQGEVTEAFF
TRBV6-2/TRBV6-3	-	TRBJ1-1	CASGPYGTVLTNTEAFF
TRBV7-2	-	TRBJ2-7	CASSLAGFSGSKGYF
TRBV11-2	-	TRBJ2-5	CASSFFSGGVQETQYF
TRBV7-3	-	TRBJ1-3	CASSSDRGNTIYF
TRBV6-2/TRBV6-3	-	TRBJ2-2	CASSNGDRPGELFF
TRBV7-8	-	TRBJ2-7	CASSFPPGQKTSGSSYEQYF
TRBV3-1/TRBV3-2	-	TRBJ2-1	CASGSIGQAPLAGGPRMANEQFF
TRBV29-1	-	TRBJ2-5	CSVSPNGYQETQYF
TRBV11-2	-	TRBJ1-2	CASSTYVSPTNYGYTF
TRBV5-4	-	TRBJ2-7	CASSGKTGGPYEQYF
TRBV3-1/TRBV3-2	-	TRBJ2-1	CASSQDASGRWDEQFF
TRBV6-5	-	TRBJ2-1	CASSSASEGEQFF
TRBV12-3/TRBV12-4	-	TRBJ2-1	CASSLVRGEQFF
TRBV28	-	TRBJ2-1	CASSILSGTSGEQFF
TRBV4-3	-	TRBJ1-4	CASRHTVTTNEKLFF
TRBV19	-	TRBJ1-2	CASWGTGGQDDYGYTF